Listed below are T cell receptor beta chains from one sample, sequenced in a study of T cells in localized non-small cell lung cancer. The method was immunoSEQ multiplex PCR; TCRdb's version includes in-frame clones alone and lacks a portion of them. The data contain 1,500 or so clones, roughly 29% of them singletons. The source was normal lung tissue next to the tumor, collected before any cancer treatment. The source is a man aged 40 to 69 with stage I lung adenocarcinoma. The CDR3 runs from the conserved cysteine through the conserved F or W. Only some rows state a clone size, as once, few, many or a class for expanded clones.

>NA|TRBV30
CAWSATGGPGLRQFF
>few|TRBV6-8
CASSAGGGYEQYF
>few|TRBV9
CASSGLGQGGTEAFF
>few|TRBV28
CASSLLGGGNTEAFF
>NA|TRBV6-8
CASSYFGLGQGKTEAFF
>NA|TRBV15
CATSRRGAEEETQYF
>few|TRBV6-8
CASSYSKGRELFF
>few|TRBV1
CARIQGGRAYEQYF
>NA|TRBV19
CATLQGVSEKLFF
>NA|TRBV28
CASSLMTSTNTDTQYF
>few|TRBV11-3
CASSLAGGMSREQFF
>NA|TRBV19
CASTLDTATGELFF
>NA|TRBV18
CASSPKRTYNEQFF
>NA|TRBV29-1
CSVAQGDPTDTQYF
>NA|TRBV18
CASSPPSGGTNTGELFF
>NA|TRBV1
CASSQETRTEWRDEQFF
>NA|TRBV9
CASSPGTRGHYGYTF
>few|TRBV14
CASSQESRLGETQYF
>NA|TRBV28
CASSLLPGSTYNEQFF
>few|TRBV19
CASTLGRGNTEAFF
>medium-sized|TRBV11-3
CASSSTGMNTEAFF
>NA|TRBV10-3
CAISAGTGGTTEAFF
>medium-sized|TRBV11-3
CASSLETAGAYNEQFF
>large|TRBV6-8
CASRTNVGRLSGANVLTF
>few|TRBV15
CATSRPGQVVELFF
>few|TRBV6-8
CASSALWTVRSGNTIYF
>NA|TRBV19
CASSMGGGTEAFF
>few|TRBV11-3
CASLDSYATNEKLFF
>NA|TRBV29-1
CSVAGTSGGIEAFF
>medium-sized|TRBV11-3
CASSQREGRGDTQYF
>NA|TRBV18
CASSRDTRAHGYTF
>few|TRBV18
CASSPPSQAGGYTF
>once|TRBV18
CASSPWTSQGQETQYF